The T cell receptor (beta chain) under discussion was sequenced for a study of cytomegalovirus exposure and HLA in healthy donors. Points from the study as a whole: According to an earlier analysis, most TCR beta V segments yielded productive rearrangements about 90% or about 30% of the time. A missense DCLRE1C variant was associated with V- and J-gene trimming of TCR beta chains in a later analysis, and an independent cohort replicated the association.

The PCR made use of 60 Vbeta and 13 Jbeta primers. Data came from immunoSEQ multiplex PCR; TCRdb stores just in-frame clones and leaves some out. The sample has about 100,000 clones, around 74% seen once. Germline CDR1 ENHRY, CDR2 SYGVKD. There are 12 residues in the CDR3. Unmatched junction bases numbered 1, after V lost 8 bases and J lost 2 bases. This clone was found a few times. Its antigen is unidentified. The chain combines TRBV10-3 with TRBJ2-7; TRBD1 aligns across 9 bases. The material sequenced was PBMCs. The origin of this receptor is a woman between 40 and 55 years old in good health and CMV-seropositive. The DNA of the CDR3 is TGTGCCATCCGACAGGGGGCCTACGAGCAGTACTTC. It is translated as CAIRQGAYEQYF.